A selection of T cell receptor beta chains follows, all from one sample in a study of memory B cells and T cells in multiple sclerosis. Sequencing was performed with immunoSEQ multiplex PCR; in TCRdb, only in-frame clones are kept and a portion is missing. The table includes roughly 30,000 clones, more than 75% detected once. What these receptors recognize is not known. Sequencing was done on a sample of PBMCs from blood kept in culture. Every receptor here comes from a human donor with multiple sclerosis. Both conserved end residues are part of each CDR3. The order of the fields is D gene, clone size, J gene, V gene, CDR3 DNA, CDR3 protein. A D gene is named only where the DNA matches it firmly. Size values are once, few and many counts, or a class for expanded clones, and some rows have none.

d_call: NA; clone_size: NA; j_call: TRBJ2-3; v_call: TRBV11-2; cdr3_nt: TGTGCCAGCAGCTTGGGAGATACGCAGTATTTT; cdr3_aa: CASSLGDTQYF
d_call: NA; clone_size: NA; j_call: TRBJ2-1; v_call: TRBV10-1; cdr3_nt: TGCGCCAGCAGTGAGTCGGGGGAGCAGTTCTTC; cdr3_aa: CASSESGEQFF
d_call: TRBD2; clone_size: few; j_call: TRBJ2-7; v_call: TRBV7-6; cdr3_nt: TGTGCCAGCAGCCCATCTAGCGGCGAGCAGTACTTC; cdr3_aa: CASSPSSGEQYF
d_call: NA; clone_size: NA; j_call: TRBJ1-1; v_call: TRBV9; cdr3_nt: TGTGCCAGCAGCTCCGGGGCCCGCACCAGCGAAGCTTTCTTT; cdr3_aa: CASSSGARTSEAFF
d_call: TRBD1; clone_size: once; j_call: TRBJ2-7; v_call: TRBV10-2; cdr3_nt: TGCGCCAGCAGAAAACAGGGGTACGAGCAGTACTTC; cdr3_aa: CASRKQGYEQYF
d_call: NA; clone_size: once; j_call: TRBJ2-3; v_call: TRBV7-2; cdr3_nt: TGTGCCAGCAGCTTAGCCCCCGTGGGTAGTTTCACAGATACGCAGTATTTT; cdr3_aa: CASSLAPVGSFTDTQYF
d_call: NA; clone_size: once; j_call: TRBJ1-2; v_call: TRBV2; cdr3_nt: TGTGCCAGCAGTGAGAGGGGATATAGGGGCTACACCTTC; cdr3_aa: CASSERGYRGYTF
d_call: NA; clone_size: once; j_call: TRBJ1-1; v_call: TRBV19; cdr3_nt: TGTGCCAGTAGTGCACAGGTAATGACTGAAGCTTTCTTT; cdr3_aa: CASSAQVMTEAFF
d_call: TRBD1; clone_size: NA; j_call: TRBJ1-1; v_call: TRBV6-5; cdr3_nt: TGTGCCAGCCTTTACAGGGGATTCGCTGAAGCTTTCTTT; cdr3_aa: CASLYRGFAEAFF
d_call: NA; clone_size: NA; j_call: TRBJ1-1; v_call: TRBV6-1; cdr3_nt: TGTGCCAGCAACCAGGGGAGGTGGGACACTGAAGCTTTCTTT; cdr3_aa: CASNQGRWDTEAFF
d_call: NA; clone_size: NA; j_call: TRBJ2-3; v_call: TRBV25-1; cdr3_nt: TGTGCCAGCAGTGAGAACACAGATACGCAGTATTTT; cdr3_aa: CASSENTDTQYF
d_call: NA; clone_size: once; j_call: TRBJ1-4; v_call: TRBV5-1; cdr3_nt: TGCGCCAGCAGCTTTCGGCCTAATGAAAAACTGTTTTTT; cdr3_aa: CASSFRPNEKLFF
d_call: NA; clone_size: NA; j_call: TRBJ2-5; v_call: TRBV5-1; cdr3_nt: TGCGCCAGCAATTTTGGGGCCCAAGAGACCCAGTACTTC; cdr3_aa: CASNFGAQETQYF
d_call: NA; clone_size: NA; j_call: TRBJ1-2; v_call: TRBV11-2; cdr3_nt: TGTGCCAGCAGCTTAGCCCCACAGACTCCCTATGGCTACACCTTC; cdr3_aa: CASSLAPQTPYGYTF
d_call: NA; clone_size: NA; j_call: TRBJ1-2; v_call: TRBV5-4; cdr3_nt: TGTGCCAGCAGCTTGGGACAGCTTCCTAACTATGGCTACACCTTC; cdr3_aa: CASSLGQLPNYGYTF
d_call: NA; clone_size: NA; j_call: TRBJ1-2; v_call: TRBV2; cdr3_nt: TGTGCCAGCAGAGTAATGACGGAGGGCTACACCTTC; cdr3_aa: CASRVMTEGYTF